A selection of T cell receptor beta chains follows, all from one sample in a study of CD8 T cells in Susac syndrome. TCRdb used MiXCR to reprocess the immunoSEQ multiplex PCR reads, holding one entry per CDR3 protein. Of some 190,000 distinct CDR3 sequences listed, around 95% are singletons. Source material: CD4+ T cells from PBMCs. These receptor sequences come from a human donor in good health. The CDR3 runs from the conserved cysteine through the conserved F or W. A D gene is named only where the DNA matches it firmly. Not all rows give a size; the values are once, few, many and, for expanded clones, a class.

clone_size	v_call	j_call	d_call	cdr3_nt	cdr3_aa
NA	TRBV30	TRBJ1-5	TRBD1	TGTGCCTGGAATCGACAGGGAAATCAGCCCCAGCATTTT	CAWNRQGNQPQHF
NA	TRBV4-1	TRBJ1-6	NA	TGCGCCAGCAGCCCTAACGGTGGTAGCCCCAATTCACCCCTCCACTTT	CASSPNGGSPNSPLHF
NA	TRBV12-3/TRBV12-4	TRBJ1-5	TRBD1	TGTGCCAGCACCACGGAGTGGGGGACAGGGGTCGGCAATCAGCCCCAGCATTTT	CASTTEWGTGVGNQPQHF
NA	TRBV5-1	TRBJ1-1	NA	TGCGCCAGCAGCTTCGGAGGGACCGAAACCGCCGAGGCTTTCTTT	CASSFGGTETAEAFF
NA	TRBV7-3	TRBJ2-3	NA	TGTGCCAGCAGCCCGGGGACACCTGATACGCAGTATTTT	CASSPGTPDTQYF
NA	TRBV29-1	TRBJ2-4	NA	TGCAGCGTAGTTTATCCGGGACCCCTTCCAAACATTCAGTACTTC	CSVVYPGPLPNIQYF
once	TRBV11-2	TRBJ2-7	TRBD1	TGTGCCAGCAGCTTCGGACAGGGGCGTTCCTACGAGCAGTACTTC	CASSFGQGRSYEQYF
once	TRBV12-3/TRBV12-4	TRBJ2-1	NA	TGTGCCAGCAGAGGTGACGACAATGAGCAGTTCTTC	CASRGDDNEQFF
once	TRBV20-1	TRBJ2-7	TRBD1	TGCAGTGCTAGAGATCTCTTAACAGGGGCATCCTACGAGCAGTACTTC	CSARDLLTGASYEQYF
NA	TRBV10-3	TRBJ2-1	NA	TGTGCCAGCCAGCGCACGAGGGAGCGTTACAATGAGCAGTTCTTC	CASQRTRERYNEQFF
NA	TRBV7-9	TRBJ2-5	TRBD1	TGTGCCGTACAGGGGCAAGAGACCCAGTACTTC	CAVQGQETQYF
NA	TRBV20-1	TRBJ2-1	TRBD2	TGCAGTGCTAGGTCACTAGCGGGTATAAATGAGCAGTTCTTC	CSARSLAGINEQFF
NA	TRBV11-2	TRBJ2-5	NA	TGTGCCAGCAGTACGGGACGACAAGAGACCCAGTACTTC	CASSTGRQETQYF
once	TRBV27	TRBJ1-2	NA	TGTGCCAGCAGTTTAAGGGGGGCGGGTTATGGCTACACCTTC	CASSLRGAGYGYTF
NA	TRBV7-2	TRBJ2-5	NA	TGTGCCAGCAGCTTAGGTCACTTCCAAGAGACCCAGTACTTC	CASSLGHFQETQYF
NA	TRBV29-1	TRBJ1-2	NA	TGCAGCGTAGGAAGGGCAGAAGCCTATGGCTACACCTTC	CSVGRAEAYGYTF
NA	TRBV6-2/TRBV6-3	TRBJ1-2	TRBD1	TGTGCCAGCATTCAGGGGGCACAGAATAACTATGGCTACACCTTC	CASIQGAQNNYGYTF